Sequencing of this T cell receptor beta chain was carried out in a study of OX40 agonist ivuxolimab in advanced cancers. About the study: Every 2 weeks, patients got intravenous ivuxolimab at one of six dose levels (0.01-10 mg/kg).

Method: immunoSEQ multiplex PCR; TCRdb's copy keeps in-frame clones and lacks some. The sample has roughly 60,000 clones, 91% seen once; the top ten hold about 4.1%. V was clipped by 2 bases and J by 7 bases, with 19 bases between them. There are 16 residues in the CDR3. CDR1 and CDR2 from the germline V gene are MGHDK and SYGVNS. To note about this clone: Antigen unknown.

Study-wide findings and caveats: Antigen targets of the expanded peripheral T cells went undetermined. Relatively little clonal expansion, among the lowest observed, appeared in partial responders at 0.1-3.0 mg/kg.

This receptor was identified in an adult with an advanced solid tumor such as melanoma, head and neck, liver or kidney cancer. The input for sequencing was CD4+ or CD8+ T cells sorted from blood, taken in a trial of the OX40 agonist ivuxolimab. V usage is TRBV25-1 and J usage is TRBJ2-3; D is undetermined. The CDR3 DNA reads TGTGCCAGCAGTGAAGGGGAAGGCCCAGAACCCTATACGCAGTATTTT. Its translation is CASSEGEGPEPYTQYF.